This T cell receptor beta chain was documented in a study of graft-versus-host responses after intestinal transplantation. The CDR3 sequence is 13 residues long. CDR1 SGHAT and CDR2 FQNNGV come from the germline V gene. With 0 bases removed from V and 5 bases from J, the gap between germline ends came to 5 bases. Sequencing used immunoSEQ multiplex PCR; TCRdb keeps in-frame clones, though not all of them. Here the sample spans 65,000 to 90,000 clones, 80% to 90% being singletons. This clone was picked up one time. What it recognizes is unknown. This receptor was taken from a human donor who received an intestinal transplant. The sample consisted of unstimulated CD8+ T cells sorted from spleen or lymph node cells, taken before intestinal transplant. V gene TRBV11-2 combines with J gene TRBJ1-5, with D uncertain. The CDR3 loop is CASSLDPDQPQHF. CDR3 coding DNA: TGTGCCAGCAGCTTAGATCCGGATCAGCCCCAGCATTTT. The complete variable domain, with remaining parts taken from reference TRBV11-2 and TRBJ1-5, reads EAGVAQSPRYKIIEKRQSVAFWCNPISGHATLYWYQQILGQGPKLLIQFQNNGVVDDSQLPKDRFSAERLKGVDSTLKIQPAKLEDSAVYLCASSLDPDQPQHFGDGTRLSIL.